Listed below are T cell receptor beta chains from one sample, sequenced in a study of T cells after yellow fever vaccination. Each CDR3 protein is one row after TCRdb ran MiXCR on the 5' RACE reads. This sample has about 630,000 distinct CDR3 sequences, with around an eighth found just once. The sequenced sample was PBMCs, obtained on the day of the yellow fever booster vaccination. These receptors were obtained from a man aged 25-45 years who received the YFV17D yellow fever vaccine. Each CDR3 is given without its conserved first and last residue. Expanded clones are given a class, and other clones once, few, many or no size at all.

J gene: TRBJ1-2; clone size: few; V gene: TRBV20-1; CDR3 protein: SARTLNYGYT
J gene: TRBJ2-1; clone size: NA; V gene: TRBV20-1; CDR3 protein: SARLAGVGQF
J gene: TRBJ2-7; clone size: NA; V gene: TRBV14; CDR3 protein: ASSQGQGIYYEQY
J gene: TRBJ2-7; clone size: many; V gene: TRBV5-6; CDR3 protein: ASSLVSVPDEQY
J gene: TRBJ1-3; clone size: few; V gene: TRBV12-3/TRBV12-4; CDR3 protein: ASSFAQASSGNTIY
J gene: TRBJ2-7; clone size: many; V gene: TRBV14; CDR3 protein: ASSPDIFNEQY
J gene: TRBJ1-1; clone size: few; V gene: TRBV4-3; CDR3 protein: ASSQEDLTEAF
J gene: TRBJ1-5; clone size: few; V gene: TRBV7-8; CDR3 protein: ASSPRTGTGNQPQH
J gene: TRBJ2-3; clone size: few; V gene: TRBV7-9; CDR3 protein: ASSLITRSSTDTQY
J gene: TRBJ2-3; clone size: NA; V gene: TRBV30; CDR3 protein: AWSVHKSDTQY
J gene: TRBJ2-5; clone size: NA; V gene: TRBV2; CDR3 protein: ASSRLTSAQETQY
J gene: TRBJ1-2; clone size: few; V gene: TRBV2; CDR3 protein: ASSTFRDSGDGYT
J gene: TRBJ2-5; clone size: few; V gene: TRBV7-6; CDR3 protein: ASSLPRTGSETQY
J gene: TRBJ2-5; clone size: many; V gene: TRBV7-2; CDR3 protein: ASRKNDNQETQY
J gene: TRBJ1-2; clone size: NA; V gene: TRBV7-2; CDR3 protein: ASSQQTGGYYGYT
J gene: TRBJ2-1; clone size: NA; V gene: TRBV29-1; CDR3 protein: SVCPGTSGAYNEQF
J gene: TRBJ1-1; clone size: few; V gene: TRBV30; CDR3 protein: ACLVGYTEAF
J gene: TRBJ1-2; clone size: few; V gene: TRBV5-4; CDR3 protein: ASSSSGGYGYT
J gene: TRBJ2-1; clone size: NA; V gene: TRBV3-1; CDR3 protein: ASSQPVRRRQNDNEQF
J gene: TRBJ2-1; clone size: NA; V gene: TRBV7-8; CDR3 protein: ASSLPPGEQF
J gene: TRBJ2-1; clone size: NA; V gene: TRBV12-3/TRBV12-4; CDR3 protein: ASSWGSEQF
J gene: TRBJ2-1; clone size: few; V gene: TRBV20-1; CDR3 protein: SARPFPGNYNEQF
J gene: TRBJ2-3; clone size: NA; V gene: TRBV27; CDR3 protein: ASRPEPYLNTDTQY
J gene: TRBJ1-4; clone size: NA; V gene: TRBV30; CDR3 protein: AWGGQGKNEKLF
J gene: TRBJ2-3; clone size: few; V gene: TRBV29-1; CDR3 protein: SLAGTGSTDTQY
J gene: TRBJ2-1; clone size: NA; V gene: TRBV4-3; CDR3 protein: ASSLSGQMNNEQF
J gene: TRBJ2-1; clone size: few; V gene: TRBV1; CDR3 protein: TSSQDKWAGVNEQF
J gene: TRBJ1-1; clone size: few; V gene: TRBV7-2; CDR3 protein: ASKPPLMWAGGAF
J gene: TRBJ2-7; clone size: NA; V gene: TRBV7-2; CDR3 protein: ASNLLNSYEQY
J gene: TRBJ2-7; clone size: few; V gene: TRBV10-3; CDR3 protein: AISGDSYEQY
J gene: TRBJ2-4; clone size: few; V gene: TRBV6-2/TRBV6-3; CDR3 protein: ASSYSDRRMGAAKNIQY
J gene: TRBJ1-1; clone size: NA; V gene: TRBV7-8; CDR3 protein: ASSFEANTEAF
J gene: TRBJ2-3; clone size: few; V gene: TRBV29-1; CDR3 protein: SVEMADTQY
J gene: TRBJ1-2; clone size: few; V gene: TRBV24-1; CDR3 protein: ATSDSRDGYT
J gene: TRBJ2-1; clone size: many; V gene: TRBV20-1; CDR3 protein: SARRNPSGRSYNEQF
J gene: TRBJ2-7; clone size: NA; V gene: TRBV7-2; CDR3 protein: ASSFQANYEQY
J gene: TRBJ2-4; clone size: NA; V gene: TRBV18; CDR3 protein: ASSPRPWASGSQAKNIQY
J gene: TRBJ1-5; clone size: NA; V gene: TRBV4-3; CDR3 protein: ASSQGLSNQPQH
J gene: TRBJ2-1; clone size: NA; V gene: TRBV23-1; CDR3 protein: ASSQGPGQGDNEQF
J gene: TRBJ2-1; clone size: NA; V gene: TRBV7-8; CDR3 protein: ASSLAAGPYNEQF
J gene: TRBJ2-1; clone size: few; V gene: TRBV29-1; CDR3 protein: SGRQGVYNEQF
J gene: TRBJ2-7; clone size: NA; V gene: TRBV9; CDR3 protein: ASSVGGAAYEQY
J gene: TRBJ1-2; clone size: NA; V gene: TRBV19; CDR3 protein: ARPKGRSNYGYT
J gene: TRBJ2-2; clone size: few; V gene: TRBV19; CDR3 protein: ASITAGWDTGELF
J gene: TRBJ1-5; clone size: NA; V gene: TRBV6-2/TRBV6-3; CDR3 protein: ASRATPSYQPQH
J gene: TRBJ2-1; clone size: few; V gene: TRBV7-2; CDR3 protein: ASSLWTSEGNEQF
J gene: TRBJ2-3; clone size: many; V gene: TRBV20-1; CDR3 protein: SGRLAADTQY
J gene: TRBJ2-3; clone size: NA; V gene: TRBV11-2; CDR3 protein: ASSFLGPARTDTQY
J gene: TRBJ1-2; clone size: NA; V gene: TRBV5-1; CDR3 protein: ASSFYSGDYGYT
J gene: TRBJ1-1; clone size: NA; V gene: TRBV12-5; CDR3 protein: ASGLDLWDLTSGTEAF
J gene: TRBJ1-5; clone size: few; V gene: TRBV7-2; CDR3 protein: ASSLFWDQPQH